This T cell receptor (beta chain) was captured in a study of a mutant IDH1 vaccine in newly diagnosed glioma. Whole-study context: Vaccine administration was initiated 4-6 weeks following radiotherapy alone, or with temozolomide cycles. Patients had received radiotherapy, temozolomide, or both previously, most receiving both.

The table came from immunoSEQ multiplex PCR; TCRdb's copy has only in-frame clones and leaves some out. The profile shows around 33,000 clones, just under 90% of them singletons. Points on this clone: Antigen unknown.

The CDR3 consists of 14 residues. V lost 4 bases and J lost 5, with 14 bases in between. In germline, CDR1 is MNHNS, CDR2 SASEGT. Time point denoted: week 47, end of study. Topical imiquimod was applied with each vaccine dose, which held 300 ug of mutant IDH1 20-mer peptide. The receptor's source is a woman in her 30s with glioma. Sequenced material: PBMCs, taken from a glioma patient whose treatment included an IDH1 peptide vaccine. The V gene is TRBV6-1, the J gene TRBJ2-5; a weak D match, TRBD2 (6 bases). This chain's CDR3 is CASSGTGVRETQYF. CDR3 nucleotides: TGTGCCAGCAGTGGTACGGGGGTCCGGGAGACCCAGTACTTC.